Listed below are T cell receptor beta chains from one sample, sequenced in a study of human T cells and chemical hapten exposure. Each CDR3 protein is one row after TCRdb ran MiXCR on the RACE reads. The sample lists around 300,000 distinct CDR3 sequences, roughly 6.9% seen once, with about 8% in the top ten. Sequenced material: whole blood, taken in connection with sensitization to the hapten diphenylcyclopropenone (DPC). These receptors all stem from a woman between 18 and 29 years old with alopecia areata. Some clones in this sample may be carry-over from other donors' samples. The conserved cysteine and the conserved F or W are not part of the CDR3 here.

cdr3_aa,v_call
SVGFGGQTFPEAF,TRBV29-1
ASRQGSIDREVYGYT,TRBV4-3
ATSDFRDARVSADTQY,TRBV24-1
ASSGTSGAKSSYNEQF,TRBV9
ATRSSTEAF,TRBV5-1
ASSLGRSSGNTIY,TRBV6-5
ASSSGGNYNEQF,TRBV25-1
ASSPGNEQF,TRBV7-6
ASSFDRGTYNEQF,TRBV7-9
ASSQVSLPLGQF,TRBV4-1
ASSFGYEQY,TRBV6-2/TRBV6-3
ATSERTAQETQY,TRBV24-1
ASRREDRNEKLF,TRBV2
ASSYEEASYNEQF,TRBV6-5
ASGTGSSYNSPLH,TRBV25-1
ASSWDRAYEQY,TRBV11-1
ASSYAYGGPLGHGYT,TRBV6-6
ASSLTGLVQETQY,TRBV12-3/TRBV12-4
ASSHPRAYGYT,TRBV3-1
ASSLGSFSYEQY,TRBV12-3/TRBV12-4
ASSQDRGAQAF,TRBV4-1
ASSGRGELGEQY,TRBV9
SAIVQLAKNIQY,TRBV20-1
ASKRQGVYEQY,TRBV5-6
ASSLSGISYEQY,TRBV28
ASSRAGGLGEAF,TRBV7-8
ATRQGGNQPQH,TRBV15
ASSLNSEPDYNSPLH,TRBV5-6
ASSWGATSGEETQY,TRBV12-3/TRBV12-4
ASSPDGFNQPQH,TRBV7-9
ASSGQGISIGGNQPQH,TRBV6-1
ASSPWTGGMENSPLH,TRBV5-1
ASKGVSGGRGEQF,TRBV7-2